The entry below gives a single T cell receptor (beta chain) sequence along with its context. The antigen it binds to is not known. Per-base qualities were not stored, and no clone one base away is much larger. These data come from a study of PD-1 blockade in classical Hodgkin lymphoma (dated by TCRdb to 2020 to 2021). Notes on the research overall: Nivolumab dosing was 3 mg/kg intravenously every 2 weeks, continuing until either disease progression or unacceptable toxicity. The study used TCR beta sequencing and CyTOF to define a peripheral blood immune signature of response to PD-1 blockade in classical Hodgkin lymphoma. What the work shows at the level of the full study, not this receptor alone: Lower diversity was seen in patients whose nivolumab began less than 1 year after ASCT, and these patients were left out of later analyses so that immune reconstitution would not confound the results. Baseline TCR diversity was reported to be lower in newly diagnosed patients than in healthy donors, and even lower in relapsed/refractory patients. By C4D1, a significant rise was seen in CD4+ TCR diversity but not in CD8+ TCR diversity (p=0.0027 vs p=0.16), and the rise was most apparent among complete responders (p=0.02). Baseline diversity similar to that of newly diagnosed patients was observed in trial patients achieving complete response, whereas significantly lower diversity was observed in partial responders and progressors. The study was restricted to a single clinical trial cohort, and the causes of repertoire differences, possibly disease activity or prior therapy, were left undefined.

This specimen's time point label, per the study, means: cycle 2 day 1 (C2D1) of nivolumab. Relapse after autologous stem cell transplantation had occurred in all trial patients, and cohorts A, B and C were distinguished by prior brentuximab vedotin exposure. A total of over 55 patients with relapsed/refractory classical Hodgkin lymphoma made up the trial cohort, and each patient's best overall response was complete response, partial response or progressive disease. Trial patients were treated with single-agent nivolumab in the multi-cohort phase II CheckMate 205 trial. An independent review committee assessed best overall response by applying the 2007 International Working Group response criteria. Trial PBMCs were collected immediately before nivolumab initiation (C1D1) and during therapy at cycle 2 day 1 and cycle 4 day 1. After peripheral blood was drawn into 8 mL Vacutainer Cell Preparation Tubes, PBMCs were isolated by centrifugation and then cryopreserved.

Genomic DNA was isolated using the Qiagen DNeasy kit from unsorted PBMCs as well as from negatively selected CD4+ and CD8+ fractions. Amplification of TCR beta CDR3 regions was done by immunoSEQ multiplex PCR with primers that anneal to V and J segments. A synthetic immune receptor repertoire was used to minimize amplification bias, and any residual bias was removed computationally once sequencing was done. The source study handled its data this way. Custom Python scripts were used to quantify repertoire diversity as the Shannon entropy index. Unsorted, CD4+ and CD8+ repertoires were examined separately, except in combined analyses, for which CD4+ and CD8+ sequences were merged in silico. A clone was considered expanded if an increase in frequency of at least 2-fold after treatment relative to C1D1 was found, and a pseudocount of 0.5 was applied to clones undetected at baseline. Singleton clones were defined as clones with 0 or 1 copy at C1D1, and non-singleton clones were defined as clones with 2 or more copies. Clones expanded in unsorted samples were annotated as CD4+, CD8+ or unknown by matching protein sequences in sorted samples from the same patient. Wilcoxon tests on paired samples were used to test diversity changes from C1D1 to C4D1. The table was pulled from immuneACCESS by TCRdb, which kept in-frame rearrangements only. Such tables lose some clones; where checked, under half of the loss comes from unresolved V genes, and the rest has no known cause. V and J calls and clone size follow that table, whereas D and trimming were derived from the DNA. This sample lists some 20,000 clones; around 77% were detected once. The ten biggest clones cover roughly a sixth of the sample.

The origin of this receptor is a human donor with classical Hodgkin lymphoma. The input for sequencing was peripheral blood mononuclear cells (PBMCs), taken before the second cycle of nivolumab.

Here the CDR3 is given as CASSVGLGGSAPNYGYTF. The sequence in DNA is TGTGCCAGCAGCGTAGGCTTAGGGGGCAGCGCCCCTAACTATGGCTACACCTTC. Recombination joined TRBV9 with TRBJ1-2; the central 7 bases match TRBD1. The CDR3 sequence holds 18 residues, the cysteine and phenylalanine included. CDR3 DNA only is kept here, 54 bases in frame from base 1. The germline V and J ends show losses of 0 bases and 0 bases respectively, and no gene match explains 11 bases of the junction. For CDR1 and CDR2, the germline V gene lists SGDLS and YYNGEE.